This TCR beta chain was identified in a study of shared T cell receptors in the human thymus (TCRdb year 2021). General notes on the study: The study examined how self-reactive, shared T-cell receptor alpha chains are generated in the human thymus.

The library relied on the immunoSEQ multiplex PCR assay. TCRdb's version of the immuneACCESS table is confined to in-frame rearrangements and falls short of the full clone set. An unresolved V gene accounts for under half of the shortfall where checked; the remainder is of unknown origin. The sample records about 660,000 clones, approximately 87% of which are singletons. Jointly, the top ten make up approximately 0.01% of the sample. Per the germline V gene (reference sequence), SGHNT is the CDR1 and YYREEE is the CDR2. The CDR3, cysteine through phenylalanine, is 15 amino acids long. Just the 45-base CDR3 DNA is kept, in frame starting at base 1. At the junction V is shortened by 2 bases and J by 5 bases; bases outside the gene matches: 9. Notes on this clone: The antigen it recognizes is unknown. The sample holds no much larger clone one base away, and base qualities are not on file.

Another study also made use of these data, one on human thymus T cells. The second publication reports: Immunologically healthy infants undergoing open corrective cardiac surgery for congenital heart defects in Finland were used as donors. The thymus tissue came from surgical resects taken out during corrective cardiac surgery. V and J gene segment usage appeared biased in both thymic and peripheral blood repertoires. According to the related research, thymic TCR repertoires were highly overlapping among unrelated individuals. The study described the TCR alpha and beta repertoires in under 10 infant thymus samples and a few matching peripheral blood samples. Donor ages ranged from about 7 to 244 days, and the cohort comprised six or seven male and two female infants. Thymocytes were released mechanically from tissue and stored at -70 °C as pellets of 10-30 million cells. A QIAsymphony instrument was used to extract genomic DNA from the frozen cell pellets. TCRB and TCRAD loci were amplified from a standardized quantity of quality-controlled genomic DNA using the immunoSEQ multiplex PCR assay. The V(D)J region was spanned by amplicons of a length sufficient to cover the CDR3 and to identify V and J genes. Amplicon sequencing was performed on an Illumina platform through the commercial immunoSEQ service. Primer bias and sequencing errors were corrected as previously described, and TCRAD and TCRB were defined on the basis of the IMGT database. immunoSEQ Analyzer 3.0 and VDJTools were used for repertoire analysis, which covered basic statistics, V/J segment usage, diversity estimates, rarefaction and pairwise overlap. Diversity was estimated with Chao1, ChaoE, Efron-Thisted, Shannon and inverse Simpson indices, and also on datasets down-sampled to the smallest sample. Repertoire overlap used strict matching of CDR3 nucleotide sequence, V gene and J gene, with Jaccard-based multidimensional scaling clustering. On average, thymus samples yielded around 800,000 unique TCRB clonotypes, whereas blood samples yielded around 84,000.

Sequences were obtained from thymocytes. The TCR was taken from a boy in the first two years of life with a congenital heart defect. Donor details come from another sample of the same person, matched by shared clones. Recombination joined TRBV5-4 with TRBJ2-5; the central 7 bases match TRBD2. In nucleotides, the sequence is TGTGCCAGCAGCTTCGCGACTAGCCTTGGGGAGACCCAGTACTTC. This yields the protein CASSFATSLGETQYF.